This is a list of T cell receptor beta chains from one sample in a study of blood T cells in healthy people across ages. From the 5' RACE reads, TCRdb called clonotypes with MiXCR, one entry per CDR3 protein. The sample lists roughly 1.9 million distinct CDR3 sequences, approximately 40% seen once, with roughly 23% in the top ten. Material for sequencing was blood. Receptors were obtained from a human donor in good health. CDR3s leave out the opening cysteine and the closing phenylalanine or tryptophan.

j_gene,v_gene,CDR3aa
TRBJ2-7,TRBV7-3,ASSKTGGAEQY
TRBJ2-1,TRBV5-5,ASSLVTGSLTEQF
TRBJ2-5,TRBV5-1,ASSSPRALETQY
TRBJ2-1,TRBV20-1,SARGTSKNNEQF
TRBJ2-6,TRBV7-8,ASSLALDGSSGANVLT
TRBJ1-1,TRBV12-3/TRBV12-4,ASSPRTGGFNTEAF
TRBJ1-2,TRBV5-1,ASSFGAGPNNYGYT
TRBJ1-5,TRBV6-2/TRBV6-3,ASSWNRDFSNQPQH
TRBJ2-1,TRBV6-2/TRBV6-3,ASRPLGGWQF
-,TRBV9,ASSVSGGSYQETQY
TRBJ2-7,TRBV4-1,ASSQVAGTYEQY
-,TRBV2,ASDRVPETQY
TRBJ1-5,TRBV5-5,ASSQTGQLNQPQH
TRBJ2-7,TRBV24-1,ATSESGLSNYEQY
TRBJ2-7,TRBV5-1,ASSQGPEQYEQY
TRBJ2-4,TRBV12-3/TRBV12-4,ASSLGGLVKNIQY